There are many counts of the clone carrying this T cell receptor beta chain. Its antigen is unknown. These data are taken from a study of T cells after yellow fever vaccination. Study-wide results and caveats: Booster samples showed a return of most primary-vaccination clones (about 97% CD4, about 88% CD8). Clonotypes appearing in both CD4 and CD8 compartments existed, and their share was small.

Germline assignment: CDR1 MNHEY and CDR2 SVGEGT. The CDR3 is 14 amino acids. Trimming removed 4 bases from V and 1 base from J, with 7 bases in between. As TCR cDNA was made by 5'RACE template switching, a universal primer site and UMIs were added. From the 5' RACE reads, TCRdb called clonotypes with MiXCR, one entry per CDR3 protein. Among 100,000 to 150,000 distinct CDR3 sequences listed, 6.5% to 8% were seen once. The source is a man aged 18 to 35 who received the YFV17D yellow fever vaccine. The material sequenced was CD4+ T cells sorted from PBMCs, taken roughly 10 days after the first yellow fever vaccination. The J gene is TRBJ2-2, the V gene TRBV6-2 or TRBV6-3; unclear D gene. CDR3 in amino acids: CASSWVGNTGELFF. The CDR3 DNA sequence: TGTGCCAGCAGTTGGGTCGGGAACACCGGGGAGCTGTTTTTT.